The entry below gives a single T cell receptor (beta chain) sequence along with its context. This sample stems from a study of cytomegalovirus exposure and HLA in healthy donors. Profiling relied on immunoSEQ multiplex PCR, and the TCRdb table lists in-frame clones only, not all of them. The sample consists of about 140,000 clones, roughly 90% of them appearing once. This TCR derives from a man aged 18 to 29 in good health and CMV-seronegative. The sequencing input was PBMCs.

DNA of the CDR3: TGCGCCAGCAGCTTTTCCGCTAAATCCACAGATACGCAGTATTTT. Its protein product is CASSFSAKSTDTQYF. This rearrangement joins TRBV5-1 to TRBJ2-3, with D hard to call. Looked up from germline, CDR1 is SGHRS and CDR2 is YFSETQ. The length of the CDR3 is 15 residues. The germline V and J ends were trimmed by 2 bases and 2 bases, with 12 bases remaining between them.